These 10 T cell receptor beta chains came from one sample sequenced in a study of early T cells in non-severe SARS-CoV-2 infection. TCRdb redid the calling of the 5' RACE reads with MiXCR, one entry per CDR3 protein. This sample has about 79,000 distinct CDR3 sequences, with 11% found just once. The sample comprised whole blood. Every receptor here comes from an adult who was a healthcare worker with PCR-confirmed SARS-CoV-2 infection or an uninfected control (not recorded which).

This chain joins TRBV7-2 and TRBJ2-3; TRBD2 agrees at 8 bases. V shed 3 bases and J 4 bases; nucleotides not matched to a gene: 6. CDR3 size: 15 residues. In germline, CDR1 is SGHTA, CDR2 FQGNSA. CDR3 nucleotides: TGTGCCAGCAGCTTCAGGACTAGCAAGGCAGATACGCAGTATTTT. Encoded protein: CASSFRTSKADTQYF.

V usage is TRBV4-3 and J usage is TRBJ2-2; D gene ambiguous. The V end lost 0 bases, the J end lost 4 bases, and 9 bases lay between the germline ends. The CDR3 sequence is 15 residues long. CDR1 and CDR2 from the germline V gene are LGHNA and YSLEER. The CDR3 DNA reads TGCGCCAGCAGCCAAGATCGGGCACGCACCGGGGAGCTGTTTTTT. As protein: CASSQDRARTGELFF.

The chain recombines TRBV4-3 with TRBJ2-1; maybe TRBD1 (5 bases). V was trimmed by 1 base and J by 3 bases, leaving 10 bases between them. The germline V gene has CDR1 LGHNA and CDR2 YSLEER. The CDR3 is made up of 15 amino acids. Here the CDR3 reads CASSQGRAGYNEQFF. In DNA form, the CDR3 reads TGCGCCAGCAGCCAAGGCAGGGCCGGCTACAATGAGCAGTTCTTC.

This clonotype was observed a few times. This chain uses TRBV30 with TRBJ2-1; 8 positions agree with TRBD2. V was clipped by 8 bases and J by 5 bases; unmatched bases: 8. CDR1 GTSNPN and CDR2 SVGIG come from the germline V gene (reference sequence). The CDR3 contains 13 residues. The CDR3 coding sequence is TGTGCCAGGGACCGGCGGGGGGACAATGAGCAGTTCTTC. Its translation: CARDRRGDNEQFF.

This clonotype was seen many times. The V and J genes are TRBV2 and TRBJ1-1; weak D call: TRBD1 (6 bases). CDR1 and CDR2 from the germline V gene are SNHLY and FYNNEI. V lost 1 base to trimming and J lost 0 bases, with 18 bases between them. This CDR3 is 18 amino acids long. CDR3 residues: CASSEVGVRGGMNTEAFF. CDR3 nucleotides: TGTGCCAGCAGTGAAGTGGGAGTCAGGGGAGGCATGAACACTGAAGCTTTCTTT. The whole variable domain, filled in from reference TRBV2 and TRBJ1-1, reads EPEVTQTPSHQVTQMGQEVILRCVPISNHLYFYWYRQILGQKVEFLVSFYNNEISEKSEIFDDQFSVERPDGSNFTLKIRSTKLEDSAMYFCASSEVGVRGGMNTEAFFGQGTRLTVV.

This rearrangement joins TRBV2 to TRBJ2-2; no firm D call. The CDR3 has 14 residues. V was pared by 1 base and J by 4 bases, with 7 bases between. Germline assignment: CDR1 SNHLY and CDR2 FYNNEI. The CDR3 DNA reads TGTGCCAGCAGTGAAGAGGGAAGCACCGGGGAGCTGTTTTTT. Its translation is CASSEEGSTGELFF. Full variable domain (missing parts from reference TRBV2 and TRBJ2-2): EPEVTQTPSHQVTQMGQEVILRCVPISNHLYFYWYRQILGQKVEFLVSFYNNEISEKSEIFDDQFSVERPDGSNFTLKIRSTKLEDSAMYFCASSEEGSTGELFFGEGSRLTVL.

This clonotype was counted between two and nine times. This sequence joins TRBV30 and TRBJ2-5, with 7 bases lining up with TRBD1. Germline loops: CDR1 GTSNPN, CDR2 SVGIG (reference sequence). The trim removed 1 base at V and 2 bases at J, leaving 1 base unmatched. The CDR3 is made up of 13 amino acids. The CDR3 spells CAWSAGGQETQYF. The CDR3 DNA reads as TGTGCCTGGAGTGCAGGGGGTCAAGAGACCCAGTACTTC.

In its sample, this clonotype was seen many times. The V gene is TRBV27, the J gene TRBJ2-3; unclear D gene. This CDR3 comprises 14 residues. Deletions cut 2 bases from V and 0 bases from J, with 6 bases between. The germline gives CDR1 MNHEY, CDR2 SMNVEV (reference sequence). CDR3 bases: TGTGCCAGCAGTTTAACATACAGCACAGATACGCAGTATTTT. This codes for CASSLTYSTDTQYF.

This clonotype occurred many times. This chain joins TRBV18 and TRBJ2-7; D might be TRBD1 (7 bases). Trimming took off 2 bases at V and 4 bases at J, with 36 bases between the two ends. Germline loops: CDR1 KGHSH, CDR2 LQKENI. The length of the CDR3 is 22 residues. The CDR3 DNA sequence: TGTGCCAGCTCACCAATCCCCCGAGTCCGCTCGAGGGGGCGCGGGGTAGAGTACGAGCAGTACTTC. Encoded protein: CASSPIPRVRSRGRGVEYEQYF.

This clonotype was counted a few times. For the CDR3, the DNA is TGCAGCGTTGTCACAGAAGTGGAAAACACCATATATTTT. As protein: CSVVTEVENTIYF. The chain has TRBV29-1 and TRBJ1-3; D gene uncertain. Trimming stripped 4 bases from V and 6 bases from J, with 13 bases between. Germline CDR1 SQVTM, CDR2 ANQGSEA. The CDR3 extends over 13 amino acids.